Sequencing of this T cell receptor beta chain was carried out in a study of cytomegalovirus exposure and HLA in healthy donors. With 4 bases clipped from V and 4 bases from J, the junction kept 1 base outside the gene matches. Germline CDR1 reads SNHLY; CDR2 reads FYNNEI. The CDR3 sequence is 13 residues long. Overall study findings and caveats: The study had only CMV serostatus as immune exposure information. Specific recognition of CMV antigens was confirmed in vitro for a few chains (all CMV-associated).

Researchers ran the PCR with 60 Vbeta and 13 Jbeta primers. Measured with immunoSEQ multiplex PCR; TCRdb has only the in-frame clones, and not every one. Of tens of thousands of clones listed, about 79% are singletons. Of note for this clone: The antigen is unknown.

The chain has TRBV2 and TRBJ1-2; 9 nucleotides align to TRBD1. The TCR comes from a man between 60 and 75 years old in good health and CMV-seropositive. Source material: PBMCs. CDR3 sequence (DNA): TGTGCCAGCAGTGGACAGGGGGGCTATGGCTACACCTTC. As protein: CASSGQGGYGYTF.